The 22 T cell receptor beta chains presented below share a single source sample, sequenced in a study of CXCR3-negative and CXCR3-positive naive CD8 T cells. The method, 5' RACE with UMI labels, was used to prepare the TRB cDNA libraries. TCRdb reanalyzed the 5' RACE reads and collapses them to one entry per CDR3 protein, without DNA. This sample's table reports about 120,000 distinct CDR3 sequences. Specimen: naive CXCR3- CD8+ T cells from blood. Subset reported: CD45RO-CCR7+CD27+CD95- naive CD8+ T cells lacking CXCR3 (TNR3-). The receptor source for this set is a human donor in good health. Some clones in this sample may be carry-over from other donors' samples.

The chain has TRBV7-9 and TRBJ2-7; TCRdb reports TRBD1, a call that lacks DNA to check it against. The CDR3 sequence is 15 residues long. The germline V gene encodes CDR1 SEHNR and CDR2 FQNEAQ (reference sequence). CDR3 loop: CASNFGGAYGYEQYF.

V and J are TRBV24-1 and TRBJ1-3; with no DNA, the TCRdb D assignment of TRBD1 cannot be verified. Per germline, CDR1 KGHDR and CDR2 SFDVKD. The CDR3 has 16 residues. CDR3 protein: CATSDFRGDAGNTIYF.

The chain joins TRBV6-5 to TRBJ2-3; TCRdb proposes TRBD2, but this gene call is untestable without DNA. Per the germline V gene, CDR1 is MNHEY and CDR2 is SVGAGI. The length of the CDR3 is 18 residues. CDR3 loop: CASSYTGLAGASVDTQYF.

The chain employs TRBV9 and TRBJ2-3. CDR3 length: 16 amino acids. Germline V lookup: CDR1 SGDLS, CDR2 YYNGEE. The CDR3 reads CASSVEISLNRDTQYF.

The V and J genes are TRBV7-3 and TRBJ2-3; TCRdb returns TRBD1, unconfirmable since there is no DNA. Germline V lookup: CDR1 SGHTA, CDR2 FQGTGA. The CDR3 consists of 16 residues. The CDR3 spells CASSQGEGLFADTRYF.

The chain joins TRBV3-1 to TRBJ2-1. The CDR3 is 13 amino acids. Germline lookup yields CDR1 LGHDT and CDR2 YNNKEL (reference sequence). CDR3: CASSPNGRNEQFF.

This rearrangement joins TRBV7-9 to TRBJ2-7; TCRdb names TRBD1, which stays unverified in the absence of DNA. From germline, CDR1 is SEHNR and CDR2 FQNEAQ (reference sequence). The CDR3 is 14 amino acids. This CDR3 reads CASSLASRPAEQYF.

CDR3 residues: CASSQEGRNNEQFF. The chain is built from TRBV4-3 and TRBJ2-1; there is no DNA to check the TCRdb D call of TRBD1. Germline CDR1 LGHNA, CDR2 YSLEER. The CDR3 spans 14 residues.

The chain uses TRBV29-1 and TRBJ1-1. The germline CDR1 and CDR2 sequences are SQVTM and ANQGSEA. The CDR3 sequence is 13 residues long. This chain's CDR3 is CSVDDSINTEAFF.

The chain is built from TRBV27 and TRBJ1-4; TCRdb gives TRBD1 as the D gene, but with no DNA this cannot be confirmed. The CDR3 extends over 14 amino acids. The germline V gene encodes CDR1 MNHEY and CDR2 SMNVEV (reference sequence). This CDR3 is CASSTNRGQEKLFF.

J is TRBJ1-6 and V is TRBV6-5; TCRdb designates TRBD1, a call that cannot be tested without DNA. This CDR3 contains 20 residues. CDR1 and CDR2 from the germline V gene are MNHEY and SVGAGI. CDR3 sequence reads: CASSPSVGQPAISYNSPLHF.

This sequence joins TRBV28 and TRBJ1-1. Germline CDR1 and CDR2: MDHEN and SYDVKM. This CDR3 is 14 amino acids long. The CDR3 loop reads CASSFFLVNTEAFF.

The chain carries TRBV6-5 and TRBJ1-1; without DNA, the TCRdb call of TRBD1 cannot be checked. The germline CDR1 and CDR2 sequences are MNHEY and SVGAGI. This CDR3 region has 16 residues. CDR3 protein: CASSSLITGEGTEAFF.

The chain has TRBV29-1 and TRBJ2-4; with no DNA, the TCRdb D assignment of TRBD1 cannot be verified. The CDR3 runs to 12 residues. The germline V gene encodes CDR1 SQVTM and CDR2 ANQGSEA. The CDR3 protein is CSVTQGENIKYF.

According to its frequency, this clonotype is medium-sized. This chain connects TRBV30 to TRBJ2-5; checking the TCRdb D call of TRBD2 is not possible without DNA. The germline CDR1 and CDR2 sequences are GTSNPN and SVGIG (reference sequence). CDR3 size: 15 residues. CDR3 residues: CAWNPAGGPAETQYF.

V and J are TRBV7-9 and TRBJ2-3. Germline V lookup: CDR1 SEHNR, CDR2 FQNEAQ (reference sequence). There are 13 residues in the CDR3. The CDR3 protein is CASSKGWADTQYF. Drawing the rest from reference TRBV7-9 and TRBJ2-3, the complete variable domain is DTGVSQNPRHKITKRGQNVTFRCDPISEHNRLYWYRQTLGQGPEFLTYFQNEAQLEKSRLLSDRFSAERPKGSFSTLEIQRTEQGDSAMYLCASSKGWADTQYFGPGTRLTVL.

The chain carries TRBV6-6 and TRBJ2-1. Per the germline V gene, CDR1 is MNHNY and CDR2 is SVGAGI (reference sequence). The CDR3 covers 12 residues. The CDR3 loop is CASSYDRNEQFF.

V and J are TRBV11-3 and TRBJ1-1; the TRBD1 assignment by TCRdb is unverifiable without DNA. CDR3 length equals 13 residues. The germline V gene has CDR1 SGHNT and CDR2 YENEEA. The CDR3 protein is CASSFRDSPEAFF.

J is TRBJ2-7 and V is TRBV29-1; the D call from TCRdb, TRBD1, cannot be confirmed without DNA. This CDR3 comprises 13 residues. CDR1 is SQVTM and CDR2 is ANQGSEA in the germline V gene. The chain's CDR3 is CSVLGQGGYEQYF.

CDR3 sequence reads: CSVRTGAGTGELFF. The V call is TRBV29-1, the J call TRBJ2-2; checking the TCRdb D call of TRBD1 is not possible without DNA. Germline CDR1 is SQVTM and CDR2 is ANQGSEA. The CDR3 contains 14 residues.

V is TRBV27 and J is TRBJ2-7. The germline gives CDR1 MNHEY, CDR2 SMNVEV (reference sequence). This CDR3 is built from 11 residues. This CDR3 reads CASSRSYEQYF.

The chain carries TRBV5-1 and TRBJ2-5. This CDR3 has 14 amino acids. CDR1 SGHRS and CDR2 YFSETQ come from the germline V gene. This CDR3 is CASSLPAGGETQYF.